Below are 12 T cell receptor beta chains sequenced from a single sample in a study of blood T cell repertoires in COVID-19. Sequencing was performed with immunoSEQ multiplex PCR; in TCRdb, only in-frame clones are kept and a portion is missing. The data contain more than 150,000 clones, 65% to 85% of them singletons. The source material was PBMCs or T cells enriched from blood (not recorded which). The receptors originated from an older woman who had recovered from COVID-19.

The chain couples TRBV9 to TRBJ1-1, with TRBD1 identical over 10 bases. V lost 2 bases and J lost 0; bases outside the gene matches: 4. The CDR3 is made up of 16 amino acids. Germline values: CDR1 SGDLS, CDR2 YYNGEE. The CDR3 loop is CASSVGQGVMNTEAFF. In nucleotides, the CDR3 is TGTGCCAGCAGCGTCGGACAGGGGGTAATGAACACTGAAGCTTTCTTT. Looking up the rest from reference TRBV9 and TRBJ1-1 gives the full variable domain: DSGVTQTPKHLITATGQRVTLRCSPRSGDLSVYWYQQSLDQGLQFLIQYYNGEERAKGNILERFSAQQFPDLHSELNLSSLELGDSALYFCASSVGQGVMNTEAFFGQGTRLTVV.

The chain recombines TRBV6-5 with TRBJ2-7; 9 bases are a match to TRBD2. The length of the CDR3 is 14 residues. CDR1 and CDR2 (germline): MNHEY, SVGAGI. V was clipped by 9 bases and J by 0 bases; unmatched bases: 6. CDR3 in DNA: TGTGCCAGTAAAGATAGCGGGGGCTCCTACGAGCAGTACTTC. Translating it yields CASKDSGGSYEQYF.

The chain is built from TRBV7-8 and TRBJ2-6, with 9 bases fitting TRBD1. CDR3 length equals 16 residues. CDR1 is SGHVS, CDR2 FQNEAQ, per germline. Losses at the gene ends were 5 bases for V and 4 bases for J; bases not matched to a gene: 6. The DNA for the CDR3 is TGTGCCAGCAGCCCTGGACAGGGGAGGGGGGCCAACGTCCTGACTTTC. This encodes CASSPGQGRGANVLTF.

This clone came up a few times. The V gene is TRBV30, the J gene TRBJ1-6; 8 bases fit TRBD1. V was clipped by 5 bases and J by 7 bases; unmatched bases: 10. The V gene's germline CDR1 is GTSNPN and CDR2 SVGIG (reference sequence). The CDR3 has 15 residues. The CDR3 loop is CAWHLRTGRNSPLHF. CDR3 DNA: TGTGCCTGGCACCTTCGGACAGGGAGGAATTCACCCCTCCACTTT. Drawing the rest from reference TRBV30 and TRBJ1-6, the complete variable domain is SQTIHQWPATLVQPVGSPLSLECTVEGTSNPNLYWYRQAAGRGLQLLFYSVGIGQISSEVPQNLSASRPQDRQFILSSKKLLLSDSGFYLCAWHLRTGRNSPLHFGNGTRLTVT.

The chain couples TRBV9 to TRBJ1-4, with a possible D match to TRBD1 (6 bases). The V end lost 3 bases, the J end lost 10 bases, and 16 bases lay between the germline ends. Germline assignment: CDR1 SGDLS and CDR2 YYNGEE. The CDR3 spans 14 residues. DNA for the CDR3: TGTGCCAGCAGCGCGAGAGGGGGTTCGGGAAAACTGTTTTTT. This encodes CASSARGGSGKLFF. Together with reference TRBV9 and TRBJ1-4, the CDR3 gives the full variable domain: DSGVTQTPKHLITATGQRVTLRCSPRSGDLSVYWYQQSLDQGLQFLIQYYNGEERAKGNILERFSAQQFPDLHSELNLSSLELGDSALYFCASSARGGSGKLFFGSGTQLSVL.

The chain employs TRBV7-6 and TRBJ1-6, with 9 nucleotides matching TRBD1. V was clipped by 5 bases and J by 7 bases; unmatched bases: 6. CDR3 length equals 15 residues. From germline, CDR1 is SGHVS and CDR2 FNYEAQ. The CDR3 protein is CASSPGQGWNSPLHF. The CDR3, as DNA: TGTGCCAGCAGCCCCGGACAGGGGTGGAATTCACCCCTCCACTTT.

A single count supports this clone. CDR3 sequence: CASSLVQGSSGYTF. The CDR3 nucleotides are TGCGCCAGCAGCTTGGTTCAGGGCAGTTCTGGCTACACCTTC. This chain links TRBV5-1 with TRBJ1-2; tentatively, D is TRBD1 (5 bases). Trimming took off 0 bases at V and 7 bases at J, with 13 bases between the two ends. The CDR3 length is 14 residues. Germline CDR1 SGHRS, CDR2 YFSETQ.

V usage is TRBV11-2 and J usage is TRBJ2-5; 7 bases are shared with TRBD2. CDR3 length: 14 amino acids. Germline CDR1 SGHAT, CDR2 FQNNGV. V dropped 3 bases and J dropped 2; count of bases not matched to a gene: 3. CDR3 residues: CASSFSGSQETQYF. The CDR3 bases are TGTGCCAGCAGCTTTAGCGGGTCACAAGAGACCCAGTACTTC.

This sequence joins TRBV7-8 and TRBJ1-3; D is unclear. Germline V CDR1 and CDR2: SGHVS, FQNEAQ. Trimming removed 1 base from V and 1 base from J, with 17 bases in between. The CDR3 spans 18 residues. Here the CDR3 reads CASSLDPLTTTSGNTIYF. The CDR3 DNA sequence: TGTGCCAGCAGCTTAGACCCTCTAACAACTACTTCTGGAAACACCATATATTTT.

J is TRBJ1-5 and V is TRBV21-1. TRBV21-1 is a pseudogene segment. The CDR3 is made up of 13 amino acids. The CDR3 spells CASRDGKDQPQHF. CDR3 nucleotides: TGTGCCAGCAGGGACGGGAAGGATCAGCCCCAGCATTTT.

The chain links TRBV25-1 to TRBJ2-1; no firm D call. The CDR3 has 11 residues. V shed 1 base and J shed 10 bases, with 5 bases lying between them. Germline V gene sequence: CDR1 MGHDK, CDR2 SYGVNS. CDR3 coding DNA: TGTGCCAGCAGTGAATTCGTGGAGCAGTTCTTC. Protein product: CASSEFVEQFF.

J is TRBJ2-5 and V is TRBV28; D is possibly TRBD1 (6 bases). From germline, CDR1 is MDHEN and CDR2 SYDVKM. The CDR3 has 15 residues. Deletions cut 3 bases from V and 7 bases from J, with 18 bases between. The CDR3 nucleotides read TGTGCCAGCAGTTTGGCAGGGGCCGGGGTAGGGACCCAGTACTTC. Its translation: CASSLAGAGVGTQYF. Combining the CDR3 with reference TRBV28 and TRBJ2-5 gives the whole variable domain DVKVTQSSRYLVKRTGEKVFLECVQDMDHENMFWYRQDPGLGLRLIYFSYDVKMKEKGDIPEGYSVSREKKERFSLILESASTNQTSMYLCASSLAGAGVGTQYFGPGTRLLVL.